A single sample is the source of the 21 T cell receptor beta chains below, sequenced in a study of T cell responses to AZD1222 COVID-19 vaccine (dated by TCRdb to the early 2020s). Explained via the paper, the time point label denotes: baseline before first vaccination. The library relied on the immunoSEQ multiplex PCR assay. In TCRdb, the immuneACCESS table is reduced to in-frame sequences with V and J assigned. These tables do not hold every clone; where another copy was compared, an unresolved V gene accounts for under half, and the others remain unexplained. For this sample the table gives about 110,000 clones, of which around 90% were detected only once. Roughly 5.2% of the sample goes to the ten largest clones. Sequenced material: peripheral blood, taken on day 0 of AZD1222 vaccination. The receptor source for this set is an adult in good health.

The chain recombines TRBV9 with TRBJ2-7; possible D gene TRBD2, 6 bases. The CDR3 is made up of 16 amino acids. The germline V gene has CDR1 SGDLS and CDR2 YYNGEE. Trimming removed 3 bases from V and 0 bases from J, with 16 bases in between. The CDR3, as DNA: TGTGCCAGCAGCGCCGAAGGGACTTTAAGCTCCTACGAGCAGTACTTC. It is translated as CASSAEGTLSSYEQYF.

For this clone: Distinct nucleotide sequences in the sample also encode this CDR3. V usage is TRBV28 and J usage is TRBJ1-2; no firm D call. Germline values: CDR1 MDHEN, CDR2 SYDVKM. The CDR3 has 12 residues. V was cut by 5 bases and J by 7 bases, with 11 bases left in between. The CDR3 loop reads CASSLLEGGYTF. The CDR3 bases are TGTGCCAGCAGTCTTTTGGAGGGTGGCTACACCTTC.

The rearrangement uses TRBV6-5 and TRBJ2-7; D remains ambiguous. The germline V gene has CDR1 MNHEY and CDR2 SVGAGI. The germline V and J ends were trimmed by 6 bases and 0 bases, with 15 bases remaining between them. CDR3 length: 15 amino acids. The DNA for the CDR3 is TGTGCCAGCAGCCCAGTTGCCCTAGGCTCCTACGAGCAGTACTTC. Residues: CASSPVALGSYEQYF.

The chain combines TRBV24-1 with TRBJ2-1; 10 bases map to TRBD1. The CDR3 has 15 residues. CDR1 is KGHDR and CDR2 is SFDVKD in the germline V gene. Trimming took 4 bases from V and 7 from J; bases not matched to a gene: 6. CDR3 bases: TGTGCCACCAGTGAGGTCGGGACAGGGGTGAATGAGCAGTTCTTC. Protein: CATSEVGTGVNEQFF.

The V call is TRBV14, the J call TRBJ1-2, with a possible D match to TRBD1 (5 bases). Trimming stripped 2 bases from V and 8 bases from J, with 12 bases between. The germline V gene has CDR1 SGHDN and CDR2 FVKESK. The CDR3 is 13 amino acids. The CDR3 spells CASSQSGHAGYTF. The CDR3 bases are TGTGCCAGCAGCCAATCTGGACACGCGGGCTACACCTTC.

The rearrangement joins TRBV28 to TRBJ1-1, with 7 bases lining up with TRBD1. Looked up from germline, CDR1 is MDHEN and CDR2 is SYDVKM. V shed 7 bases and J 8 bases; nucleotides not matched to a gene: 13. This CDR3 spans 14 amino acids. CDR3 sequence: CASIPTGDPLEAFF. Here the CDR3 DNA reads TGTGCCAGCATCCCCACAGGGGACCCACTCGAAGCTTTCTTT. The entire variable domain, with the rest obtained from reference TRBV28 and TRBJ1-1, is as follows: DVKVTQSSRYLVKRTGEKVFLECVQDMDHENMFWYRQDPGLGLRLIYFSYDVKMKEKGDIPEGYSVSREKKERFSLILESASTNQTSMYLCASIPTGDPLEAFFGQGTRLTVV.

The V gene is TRBV7-2, the J gene TRBJ1-1; unclear D gene. Germline-derived CDR1 and CDR2 are SGHTA and FQGNSA. Trimming shortened V by 1 base and J by 1 base, and 10 bases separated the two germline ends. The CDR3 runs to 15 residues. The CDR3 nucleotides are TGTGCCAGCAGCTTAGTGGGCACCTCGAACACTGAAGCTTTCTTT. Amino acids: CASSLVGTSNTEAFF.

The V gene is TRBV20-1, the J gene TRBJ2-1; 11 positions agree with TRBD2. This CDR3 has 19 residues. V shed 3 bases and J 0 bases; nucleotides not matched to a gene: 13. Germline loops: CDR1 DFQATT, CDR2 SNEGSKA (reference sequence). The CDR3 region is CSASGSGTSGMSSYNEQFF. DNA for the CDR3: TGCAGTGCTAGTGGAAGCGGGACTAGCGGTATGAGCTCCTACAATGAGCAGTTCTTC.

This chain links TRBV21-1 with TRBJ1-3. TRBV21-1 has pseudogene status. The CDR3 runs to 15 residues. CDR3 region: CASSRDGYSGNTIYF. CDR3 in DNA: TGTGCCAGCAGCCGGGACGGGTACTCTGGAAACACCATATATTTT.

The chain uses TRBV19 and TRBJ2-7, with D perhaps TRBD1 or TRBD2 (6 bases each). V lost 4 bases, J lost 2 bases, and 18 bases lay in between. Germline assignment: CDR1 LNHDA and CDR2 SQIVND (reference sequence). CDR3 length: 16 amino acids. This chain's CDR3 is CASSKALGGPTYEQYF. CDR3 nucleotides: TGTGCCAGTAGTAAAGCCCTCGGGGGCCCAACCTACGAGCAGTACTTC. Full variable domain (rest looked up from reference TRBV19 and TRBJ2-7): DGGITQSPKYLFRKEGQNVTLSCEQNLNHDAMYWYRQDPGQGLRLIYYSQIVNDFQKGDIAEGYSVSREKKESFPLTVTSAQKNPTAFYLCASSKALGGPTYEQYFGPGTRLTVT.

J is TRBJ2-5 and V is TRBV7-2; 9 bases line up with TRBD2. The CDR3 is 13 residues long. Germline CDR1 SGHTA, CDR2 FQGNSA. As DNA, the CDR3 is TGTGCGTTGGCGGGGGGGCCGTTGGAGACCCAGTACTTC. Its translation is CALAGGPLETQYF. Using reference TRBV7-2 and TRBJ2-5 for the parts outside the CDR3, the full variable domain is GAGVSQSPSNKVTEKGKDVELRCDPISGHTALYWYRQSLGQGLEFLIYFQGNSAPDKSGLPSDRFSAERTGGSVSTLTIQRTQQEDSAVYLCALAGGPLETQYFGPGTRLLVL.

The V call is TRBV11-2, the J call TRBJ1-4, with D maybe TRBD1 (5 bases). The CDR3 has 12 amino acids. Germline V gene sequence: CDR1 SGHAT, CDR2 FQNNGV. Trimming cost V 5 bases and J 8 bases, with 9 bases left between them. CDR3: CASSLGREKLFF. CDR3 sequence (DNA): TGTGCCAGCAGCCTGGGGCGCGAAAAACTGTTTTTT.

This chain joins TRBV18 and TRBJ2-1, with 10 nucleotides matching TRBD2. With 3 bases clipped from V and 6 bases from J, the junction kept 8 bases outside the gene matches. The CDR3 is made up of 16 amino acids. Germline V gene lookup returns CDR1 KGHSH and CDR2 LQKENI. CDR3 DNA: TGTGCCAGCTCACCCTATGCTAGCGGGAGTTCCAATGAGCAGTTCTTC. This sequence encodes CASSPYASGSSNEQFF.

This clone was counted a few times. This chain uses TRBV7-9 with TRBJ1-2; D may be TRBD1 (5 bases). The V end was cut by 5 bases, the J end by 2 bases, with 12 bases between. Germline values: CDR1 SEHNR, CDR2 FQNEAQ (reference sequence). CDR3 length equals 14 residues. This CDR3 reads CASSRVGGNYGYTF. The DNA of the CDR3 is TGTGCCAGCAGCCGCGTCGGGGGGAACTATGGCTACACCTTC.

The CDR3 spells CASSGSTRKDTQYF. The CDR3 bases are TGCGCCAGCAGTGGTTCGACTAGAAAGGATACGCAGTATTTT. The chain combines TRBV10-2 with TRBJ2-3, with D perhaps TRBD2 (6 bases). V was clipped by 4 bases and J by 6 bases, with 14 bases between them. The germline CDR1 and CDR2 sequences are WSHSY and SAAADI. The CDR3 runs 14 residues.

V and J are TRBV3-1 (or the pseudogene TRBV3-2) and TRBJ1-5; 8 bases align to TRBD1. Germline CDR1 is LGHDT and CDR2 is YNNKEL (reference sequence). The CDR3 extends over 12 amino acids. CDR3: CATGDSNQPQHF. The CDR3, as DNA: TGTGCGACAGGGGACAGCAATCAGCCCCAGCATTTT.

The rearrangement links TRBV9 to TRBJ2-2, with TRBD2 matching 8 bases. CDR1 is SGDLS, CDR2 YYNGEE, per germline. The CDR3 extends over 15 amino acids. The V and J ends lost 1 base and 6 bases, in that order; junction bases with no gene match: 5. The CDR3 loop is CASSVRAGASGELFF. The CDR3 coding sequence is TGTGCCAGCAGCGTAAGAGCGGGGGCTTCCGGGGAGCTGTTTTTT.

The chain couples TRBV27 to TRBJ2-1; either TRBD1 or TRBD2 may fit D (6 bases each). The CDR3 extends over 15 amino acids. V was pared by 2 bases and J by 2 bases, with 10 bases between. From germline, CDR1 is MNHEY and CDR2 SMNVEV (reference sequence). In nucleotides, the CDR3 is TGTGCCAGCAGTTTAAAGGGGGGACCCTACAATGAGCAGTTCTTC. Translating it yields CASSLKGGPYNEQFF.

This chain connects TRBV4-1 to TRBJ2-2, with a tentative D call TRBD2 (6 bases). Germline V lookup: CDR1 MGHRA, CDR2 YSYEKL. Trimming left V 1 base short and J 5 bases short, with 11 bases between. The CDR3 is 15 amino acids. The chain's CDR3 is CASSQVAGGTGELFF. For the CDR3, the DNA is TGCGCCAGCAGCCAAGTCGCTGGGGGGACCGGGGAGCTGTTTTTT.

As DNA, the CDR3 is TGTGCCAGTAGTACTCACTCGACCGGGGGCACTGAAGCTTTCTTT. This encodes CASSTHSTGGTEAFF. The rearrangement uses TRBV19 and TRBJ1-1; tentative D call: TRBD1 (5 bases). Trimming took 4 bases from V and 4 from J, leaving 16 bases between them. The germline CDR1 and CDR2 sequences are LNHDA and SQIVND (reference sequence). This CDR3 comprises 15 residues.

V is TRBV5-6 and J is TRBJ1-2; D is uncertain. CDR3 length: 13 amino acids. Trimming took 0 bases from V and 4 from J, leaving 7 bases between them. From germline, CDR1 is SGHDT and CDR2 YYEEEE. The CDR3 loop reads CASSLGESYGYTF. The CDR3 DNA follows: TGTGCCAGCAGCTTGGGGGAAAGCTATGGCTACACCTTC.